This is a list of T cell receptor beta chains from one sample in a study of blood T cells in healthy people across ages. TCRdb recomputed calls from the 5' RACE reads with MiXCR, one row per CDR3 protein. The sample carries roughly 800,000 distinct CDR3 sequences, more than 25% recorded once. A further study also used this sample, focusing on T cells of mothers and their children.

Material for sequencing was blood. Receptor source: a boy under 18 in good health. CDR3s include the opening cysteine and the closing phenylalanine or tryptophan. D genes are given only for firm matches. Some rows have no size entry. The others give once, few or many, or a class for an expanded clone.

clone_size	v_call	j_call	d_call	cdr3_nt	cdr3_aa
.	TRBV6-5	TRBJ2-7	TRBD1	TGTGCCAGCAGTATGGGACAGGGGAGCTCCTACGAGCAGTACTTC	CASSMGQGSSYEQYF
few	TRBV9	TRBJ2-5	.	TGTGCCAGCAGCGCGGGACCCCAAGAGACCCAGTACTTC	CASSAGPQETQYF
.	TRBV20-1	TRBJ1-4	TRBD1	TGCAGTGCTGAAACAGGGGGCGCTGGGGAAAAACTGTTTTTT	CSAETGGAGEKLFF
.	TRBV5-1	TRBJ2-7	TRBD1	TGCGCCAGCAGCAGGGACAGGTACCGCCTTGACGAGCAGTACTTC	CASSRDRYRLDEQYF
.	TRBV6-5	TRBJ2-5	TRBD1	TGTGCCAGCCAGACAGGGCCTGGACGGGAGACCCAGTACTTC	CASQTGPGRETQYF
.	TRBV7-9	TRBJ2-1	.	TGTGCCAGCAGCTTAGAGTCCGGGAACAATGAGCAGTTCTTC	CASSLESGNNEQFF
.	TRBV5-1	TRBJ1-1	.	TGCGCCAGCAGCTTGGAAGGGCGGAACACTGAAGCTTTCTTT	CASSLEGRNTEAFF
few	TRBV29-1	TRBJ1-4	TRBD1	TGCAGCGTTGAAGATAGGACAGGGGGAGATGAAAAACTGTTTTTT	CSVEDRTGGDEKLFF
.	TRBV12-3/TRBV12-4	TRBJ2-1	TRBD2	TGTGCCAGCACCCTGACTAGCGGGAATGAGCAGTTCTTC	CASTLTSGNEQFF
.	TRBV27	TRBJ2-3	.	TGTGCCAGCAGTTGGATAGGGGATAGCACAGATACGCAGTATTTC	CASSWIGDSTDTQYF
.	TRBV20-1	TRBJ2-1	TRBD2	TGCAGGCCGCACCGGGGGGAACAGGTGAGCTCCTACAATGAGCAGTTCTTC	CRPHRGEQVSSYNEQFF
many	TRBV7-9	TRBJ2-5	.	TGTGCCAGCAGCTTCGGCTTGCTCCAAGAGACCCAGTACTTC	CASSFGLLQETQYF
.	TRBV5-5	TRBJ2-6	.	TGTGCCAGCAGCTTGGCCTGGCAGGGCGGAATCGACTCTGGGGCCAACGTCCTGACTTTC	CASSLAWQGGIDSGANVLTF
.	TRBV15	TRBJ1-6	.	TGTGCCACCAGCAGAGAACGCTCCTATAATTCACCCCTCCACTTT	CATSRERSYNSPLHF
few	TRBV29-1	TRBJ1-2	TRBD1	TGCAGCGTTGACTCGACAGGGGGTTATGGCTACACCTTC	CSVDSTGGYGYTF
.	TRBV27	TRBJ2-7	.	TGTGCCAGCAGTTTAACTCTAGGCAGAAACGAGCAGTACTTC	CASSLTLGRNEQYF
.	TRBV4-1	TRBJ1-4	TRBD1	TGCGCCAGCAGCTCAAGGCAGGGGGTTGATGAAAAACTGTTTTTT	CASSSRQGVDEKLFF
.	TRBV7-9	TRBJ1-2	.	TGTGCCAGCAGCCCGAGTGTGTCCGACTTTGGCTACACCTTC	CASSPSVSDFGYTF
few	TRBV2	TRBJ1-1	.	TGTGCCAGCAGTGGGGCCGGGGGGACGTTGAACACTGAAGCTTTCTTT	CASSGAGGTLNTEAFF
.	TRBV20-1	TRBJ1-2	.	TGCAGTGCTCATTACATGGGGCATGGCTACACCTTC	CSAHYMGHGYTF
.	TRBV15	TRBJ2-5	.	TGTGCCACCAGCCCGAAGGGAGTCCAAGAGACCCAGTACTTC	CATSPKGVQETQYF
.	TRBV20-1	TRBJ2-3	.	TGCAGTGCTAGAGAACCACTAGGGAACACAGATACGCAGTATTTT	CSAREPLGNTDTQYF
few	TRBV7-6	TRBJ1-4	TRBD1	TGTGCCAGCAGTTTAGGGCCCGGGACAGGGTCATATGAAAAACTGTTTTTT	CASSLGPGTGSYEKLFF
few	TRBV5-1	TRBJ2-7	.	TGCGCCAGCAGCCCCCGGGACACAGGAACCTACGAGCAGTACTTC	CASSPRDTGTYEQYF
.	TRBV19	TRBJ1-2	.	TGTGTCAGTACCGGGCAGGGAAATGGCTACACCTTC	CVSTGQGNGYTF
once	TRBV28	TRBJ2-7	TRBD2	TGTGCCAGCAGTTTAGCGGGGGGCCCTAAGGGGTTTTACGAGCAGTACTTC	CASSLAGGPKGFYEQYF
.	TRBV4-1	TRBJ2-2	.	TGCGCCAGCAGCCGAGTAGACGGGTACACCGGGGAGCTGTTTTTT	CASSRVDGYTGELFF